A selection of T cell receptor beta chains follows, all from one sample in a study of cytomegalovirus exposure and HLA in healthy donors. This table comes from immunoSEQ multiplex PCR, and its TCRdb copy is limited to in-frame clones, with some not included. Of more than 150,000 clones listed, roughly 82% are singletons. Sequencing was done on a sample of PBMCs. The receptors were sampled from a man aged 35-49 years in good health and CMV-seronegative. The CDR3 runs from the conserved cysteine through the conserved F or W. D genes are given only for firm matches. Some rows mark clone size as missing; the rest say once, few, many or name a class of expanded clone.

V gene	J gene	D gene	clone size	CDR3 protein	CDR3 DNA
TRBV9	TRBJ2-1	NA	NA	CASSVFQGSYNEQFF	TGTGCCAGCAGCGTATTCCAGGGATCTTACAATGAGCAGTTCTTC
TRBV7-3	TRBJ2-2	NA	NA	CASSLTGGANTGELFF	TGTGCCAGCAGCTTAACGGGCGGGGCGAACACCGGGGAGCTGTTTTTT
TRBV5-6	TRBJ2-3	TRBD2	NA	CASSFIAGRTDTQYF	TGTGCCAGCAGCTTTATAGCGGGGCGAACAGATACGCAGTATTTT
TRBV4-3	TRBJ2-3	TRBD1	NA	CASSPRQGLSTDTQYF	TGCGCCAGCAGCCCGAGACAGGGCCTTAGCACAGATACGCAGTATTTT
TRBV4-3	TRBJ2-7	NA	NA	CASSQDLVENYEQYF	TGCGCCAGCAGCCAAGATCTTGTCGAGAACTACGAGCAGTACTTC
TRBV7-9	TRBJ2-1	NA	NA	CASSPRGASYNEQFF	TGTGCCAGCAGTCCACGGGGGGCATCCTACAATGAGCAGTTCTTC
TRBV7-8	TRBJ2-7	TRBD1	NA	CASSLTGWYEQYF	TGTGCCAGCAGCTTGACAGGGTGGTACGAGCAGTACTTC
TRBV4-3	TRBJ1-2	NA	NA	CASSQLLRGQGTYGYTF	TGCGCCAGCAGCCAACTCCTTCGAGGGCAGGGGACCTATGGCTACACCTTC
TRBV5-6	TRBJ2-1	NA	NA	CASSFGPTEVF	TGTGCCAGCAGCTTCGGCCCTACCGAGGTCTTC
TRBV28	TRBJ1-1	TRBD1	NA	CASSSLDRANTEAFF	TGTGCCAGCAGCTCCCTCGACAGGGCCAACACTGAAGCTTTCTTT
TRBV11-3	TRBJ1-1	NA	NA	CASSLDAGGHTEAFF	TGTGCCAGCAGCTTAGATGCAGGAGGGCACACTGAAGCTTTCTTT
TRBV7-8	TRBJ1-5	NA	NA	CASSLSNSNQPQHF	TGTGCCAGCAGCTTGAGCAATAGCAATCAGCCCCAGCATTTT
TRBV4-3	TRBJ2-1	TRBD2	NA	CASSQEPGLAGVVEQFF	TGCGCCAGCAGCCAAGAACCCGGACTAGCGGGAGTGGTTGAGCAGTTCTTC
TRBV5-6	TRBJ2-5	NA	NA	CASSLTNQAQYF	TGTGCCAGCAGCTTGACTAACCAAGCCCAGTACTTC
TRBV2	TRBJ2-1	TRBD1	once	CASNRQGVGNEQFF	TGTGCCAGCAATCGACAGGGGGTTGGCAATGAGCAGTTCTTC
TRBV10-3	TRBJ1-2	TRBD1	NA	CAISVGTGSNYGYTF	TGTGCCATCAGTGTGGGGACAGGGTCTAACTATGGCTACACCTTC
TRBV7-9	TRBJ1-6	TRBD1	NA	CASSTGTDNSPLHF	TGTGCCAGCAGCACCGGGACAGATAATTCACCCCTCCACTTT
TRBV19	TRBJ1-5	NA	once	CASSVYNDGQPQHF	TGTGCCAGTAGTGTATACAATGATGGCCAGCCCCAGCATTTT
TRBV7-2	TRBJ1-6	TRBD1	NA	CASSSRPGQGGSPLHF	TGTGCCAGCAGCTCCAGACCGGGACAGGGAGGTTCACCCCTCCACTTT
TRBV4-3	TRBJ1-1	TRBD1	NA	CASSQPRTGGGTEAFF	TGCGCCAGCAGCCAGCCCAGGACAGGTGGAGGGACTGAAGCTTTCTTT
TRBV30	TRBJ1-2	NA	NA	CAWSVRRDSYGYTF	TGTGCCTGGAGTGTACGCAGGGATAGCTATGGCTACACCTTC
TRBV18	TRBJ2-7	NA	NA	CASSPGLGAPHEQYF	TGTGCCAGCTCACCAGGTTTGGGGGCCCCCCACGAGCAGTACTTC
TRBV19	TRBJ2-1	TRBD2	NA	CASILTSGSLNEQFF	TGTGCCAGTATCTTGACTAGCGGGAGTCTCAATGAGCAGTTCTTC
TRBV28	TRBJ1-1	TRBD1	NA	CASSAGQGNTEAFF	TGTGCCAGCAGTGCAGGACAGGGGAACACTGAAGCTTTCTTT
TRBV5-1	TRBJ2-7	NA	NA	CASSWGTKSSYEQYF	TGCGCCAGCAGCTGGGGGACAAAAAGCTCCTACGAGCAGTACTTC
TRBV11-2	TRBJ1-2	TRBD1	NA	CASSVRQGYGYTF	TGTGCCAGCAGCGTCCGACAGGGCTATGGCTACACCTTC
TRBV27	TRBJ2-4	NA	NA	CASSFVELGKNIQYF	TGTGCCAGCAGTTTCGTAGAACTAGGTAAAAACATTCAGTACTTC
TRBV5-1	TRBJ1-1	TRBD1	NA	CASSLDTGGRGTEAFF	TGCGCCAGCAGCTTGGATACAGGGGGCAGAGGGACTGAAGCTTTCTTT
TRBV9	TRBJ2-1	TRBD2	NA	CASSVGEGLAGDEQFF	TGTGCCAGCAGCGTAGGGGAAGGACTAGCGGGAGATGAGCAGTTCTTC
TRBV5-1	TRBJ2-1	NA	NA	CASSLGGGGSYNEQFF	TGCGCCAGCAGCTTGGGCGGCGGTGGCTCCTACAATGAGCAGTTCTTC
TRBV5-6	TRBJ1-1	NA	NA	CASSRGGGTEAFF	TGTGCCAGTAGCCGAGGGGGAGGGACTGAAGCTTTCTTT
TRBV6-6	TRBJ1-3	NA	few	CASRHAGNTIYF	TGTGCCAGCAGACACGCCGGAAACACCATATATTTT
TRBV30	TRBJ1-5	TRBD1	NA	CAWSVRKTGGHRNQPQHF	TGTGCCTGGAGTGTACGTAAGACAGGGGGCCATCGCAATCAGCCCCAGCATTTT
TRBV5-4	TRBJ2-7	TRBD1	few	CASSLPGQGAEQYF	TGTGCCAGCAGCTTACCGGGACAGGGGGCCGAGCAGTACTTC